These 24 T cell receptor beta chains originate from one sample sequenced in a study of OX40 agonist ivuxolimab in advanced cancers. Receptor amplification or capture employed the immunoSEQ multiplex PCR assay. Imported from immuneACCESS, the table was reduced by TCRdb to in-frame sequences with V and J called. These copies leave out some clones; in studies compared against another copy, an unresolved V gene accounts for under half, and the cause of the remainder is not known. In all, the sample holds 45,000 or so clones, and roughly 90% of those were seen once. Of the sample, 0.95% to 1.1% is held by the ten largest clones. Sequenced here: CD4+ or CD8+ T cells sorted from blood, sampled in a trial of the OX40 agonist ivuxolimab. Source of these receptors: an adult with an advanced solid tumor such as melanoma, head and neck, liver or kidney cancer.

The J gene is TRBJ1-6, the V gene TRBV4-3, with D unresolved. Germline lookup yields CDR1 LGHNA and CDR2 YSLEER. Between the trimmed V and J ends, which lost 4 bases and 10 bases, there was a span of 14 bases. This CDR3 has 14 residues. The CDR3 here is CASSPSLDRSPLHF. DNA of the CDR3: TGCGCCAGCAGCCCCAGCCTGGATAGATCACCCCTCCACTTT.

This clone has a handful of counts. The chain has TRBV19 and TRBJ1-5; D is perhaps TRBD1 (5 bases). Germline CDR1 LNHDA, CDR2 SQIVND (reference sequence). V was trimmed by 5 bases and J by 0 bases, leaving 14 bases between them. The CDR3 runs to 16 residues. The CDR3 DNA sequence: TGTGCCAGTAGTGCCCGGGACGGATATAGCAATCAGCCCCAGCATTTT. As protein: CASSARDGYSNQPQHF. The full variable domain, completed using reference TRBV19 and TRBJ1-5, is DGGITQSPKYLFRKEGQNVTLSCEQNLNHDAMYWYRQDPGQGLRLIYYSQIVNDFQKGDIAEGYSVSREKKESFPLTVTSAQKNPTAFYLCASSARDGYSNQPQHFGDGTRLSIL.

This CDR3 is CASSLVGATNEKLFF. The CDR3 DNA is TGTGCCAGCAGTCTCGTGGGCGCAACTAATGAAAAACTGTTTTTT. The chain carries TRBV27 and TRBJ1-4; no definite D call. V was shortened by 5 bases and J by 0 bases, with 10 bases between the two germline ends. Germline V CDR1 and CDR2: MNHEY, SMNVEV (reference sequence). The CDR3 length is 15 residues.

This chain joins TRBV5-4 and TRBJ2-2, with 12 bases aligning to TRBD2. V gave up 4 bases and J gave up 4 bases; unmatched junction bases: 5. This CDR3 comprises 16 residues. Germline V gene lookup returns CDR1 SGHNT and CDR2 YYREEE (reference sequence). In DNA, the CDR3 is TGTGCCAGCAGCAGCGGGACTAGCGGGTTCACCGGGGAGCTGTTTTTT. Protein product: CASSSGTSGFTGELFF.

This rearrangement joins TRBV7-2 to TRBJ2-2; D perhaps matches TRBD1 (6 bases). CDR3 length equals 15 residues. Germline lookup yields CDR1 SGHTA and CDR2 FQGNSA. The chain's CDR3 is CAQGPPGRNTGELFF. DNA of the CDR3: TGTGCACAGGGCCCACCGGGACGGAACACCGGGGAGCTGTTTTTT. The entire variable domain, with the rest obtained from reference TRBV7-2 and TRBJ2-2, is as follows: GAGVSQSPSNKVTEKGKDVELRCDPISGHTALYWYRQSLGQGLEFLIYFQGNSAPDKSGLPSDRFSAERTGGSVSTLTIQRTQQEDSAVYLCAQGPPGRNTGELFFGEGSRLTVL.

This rearrangement joins TRBV5-6 to TRBJ2-7; D unresolved. V lost 1 base, J lost 1 base, and 6 bases lay in between. Germline CDR1 is SGHDT and CDR2 is YYEEEE. CDR3 length: 13 amino acids. In DNA form, the CDR3 reads TGTGCCAGCAGCTTGAGACGGTCCTACGAGCAGTACTTC. Its protein is CASSLRRSYEQYF.

The gene calls are TRBV9 and TRBJ2-3; tentative D call: TRBD2 (6 bases). CDR1 SGDLS and CDR2 YYNGEE come from the germline V gene. With 2 bases removed from V and 2 bases from J, the gap between germline ends came to 12 bases. This CDR3 region has 15 residues. CDR3 residues: CASSVSGDTTDTQYF. The DNA of the CDR3 is TGTGCCAGCAGCGTTAGCGGAGACACCACAGATACGCAGTATTTT.

This clone was picked up one time. This chain uses TRBV4-3 with TRBJ2-1; D perhaps matches TRBD1 (8 bases). The V and J ends lost 1 base and 7 bases respectively, with 23 bases between them. There are 18 residues in the CDR3. CDR1 is LGHNA, CDR2 YSLEER, per germline. The chain's CDR3 is CASSQARQGTGTKNEQFF. The CDR3 DNA reads as TGCGCCAGCAGCCAAGCCCGACAGGGGACCGGGACTAAGAATGAGCAGTTCTTC.

This clone appeared a few times. V gene TRBV30 combines with J gene TRBJ2-7; D possibly matches TRBD1 or TRBD2 (5 bases each). The CDR3 is 13 residues long. With 2 bases removed from V and 3 bases from J, the gap between germline ends came to 11 bases. Germline CDR1 reads GTSNPN; CDR2 reads SVGIG (reference sequence). Here the CDR3 reads CAWSTGRHYEQYF. CDR3 DNA sequence: TGTGCCTGGAGTACGGGGCGCCACTACGAGCAGTACTTC.

The chain couples TRBV7-8 to TRBJ2-7; D gene ambiguous. Germline loops: CDR1 SGHVS, CDR2 FQNEAQ. V gave up 0 bases and J gave up 2 bases, with 8 bases separating them. CDR3 size: 14 residues. This CDR3 reads CASSLAELTYEQYF. CDR3 in DNA: TGTGCCAGCAGCTTAGCGGAATTGACCTACGAGCAGTACTTC.

V gene TRBV10-3 combines with J gene TRBJ2-3; D is tentatively TRBD1 or TRBD2 (5 bases each). Germline V gene sequence: CDR1 ENHRY, CDR2 SYGVKD. This CDR3 contains 14 residues. V was clipped by 11 bases and J by 2 bases, with 17 bases between them. Here the CDR3 DNA reads TGTGCCGTCTCCCCCGGGACGAACACAGATACGCAGTATTTT. This gives the protein CAVSPGTNTDTQYF.

The chain recombines TRBV4-1 with TRBJ2-1, with D possibly called TRBD1 or TRBD2 (7 bases each). Germline-derived CDR1 and CDR2 are MGHRA and YSYEKL. With 1 base removed from V and 7 bases from J, the gap between germline ends came to 17 bases. The CDR3 has 16 amino acids. CDR3 DNA: TGCGCCAGCAGCCAAGCAGGGCAGGGGGGGAAGAATGAGCAGTTCTTC. Translating gives CASSQAGQGGKNEQFF.

The chain carries TRBV18 and TRBJ2-2, with no clear D. The V end was cut by 6 bases, the J end by 4 bases, with 15 bases between. This CDR3 contains 15 residues. CDR1 KGHSH and CDR2 LQKENI come from the germline V gene. The CDR3 DNA sequence: TGTGCCAGCTCTCCCTCCAGCTCCTTCACCGGGGAGCTGTTTTTT. Its translation: CASSPSSSFTGELFF.

The V gene is TRBV7-2, the J gene TRBJ2-1, with D perhaps being TRBD1 or TRBD2 (7 bases each). The CDR3 is made up of 16 amino acids. V dropped 5 bases and J dropped 5 bases, with 19 bases sitting between them. From germline, CDR1 is SGHTA and CDR2 FQGNSA. The CDR3 reads CASSPRGGQRNNEQFF. In DNA, the CDR3 is TGTGCCAGCAGCCCGAGGGGGGGACAGCGTAACAATGAGCAGTTCTTC.

V usage is TRBV10-3 and J usage is TRBJ1-5; tentative D call: TRBD1 (5 bases). Between the trimmed V and J ends, which lost 10 bases and 3 bases, there was a span of 10 bases. The germline CDR1 and CDR2 sequences are ENHRY and SYGVKD. CDR3 length equals 12 residues. The CDR3 reads CATGTVNQPQHF. CDR3 nucleotides: TGTGCCACAGGGACGGTCAATCAGCCCCAGCATTTT.

CDR3 DNA sequence: TGCGCCAGCAGCCCCCGTCCGGGGGTGCACTATGGCTACACCTTC. Translated, it gives CASSPRPGVHYGYTF. V gene TRBV5-1 combines with J gene TRBJ1-2; tentatively, D is TRBD1 (5 bases). Germline CDR1 and CDR2: SGHRS and YFSETQ. This CDR3 region has 15 residues. V gave up 4 bases and J gave up 3 bases, with 16 bases separating them.

The chain has TRBV5-4 and TRBJ2-3, with TRBD2 as a possible D gene (5 bases). V gave up 2 bases and J gave up 0 bases, with 13 bases separating them. The CDR3 runs to 16 residues. The germline V gene encodes CDR1 SGHNT and CDR2 YYREEE (reference sequence). The CDR3 protein is CASSFSQRTSTDTQYF. CDR3 bases: TGTGCCAGCAGCTTCAGCCAGAGGACTAGCACAGATACGCAGTATTTT.

This chain links TRBV28 with TRBJ2-7, with D unclear. This CDR3 is built from 12 residues. Germline assignment: CDR1 MDHEN and CDR2 SYDVKM. The V end was cut by 10 bases, the J end by 0 bases, with 10 bases between. This CDR3 is CATQSSSYEQYF. The CDR3 nucleotides are TGTGCCACCCAGTCGAGCTCCTACGAGCAGTACTTC.

The chain links TRBV6-5 to TRBJ1-2; TRBD1 matches at 7 bases. Looked up from germline, CDR1 is MNHEY and CDR2 is SVGAGI. With V trimmed by 7 bases and J by 3 bases, 11 bases remained unmatched. The CDR3 consists of 15 residues. CDR3 nucleotides: TGTGCCAGCAAGTCCCGGGACAGATTTGACTATGGCTACACCTTC. Amino acid sequence: CASKSRDRFDYGYTF.

The V and J genes are TRBV6-1 and TRBJ2-7; weak D call: TRBD1 (6 bases). This CDR3 spans 15 amino acids. Germline loops: CDR1 MNHNS, CDR2 SASEGT. V shed 2 bases and J shed 2 bases, with 13 bases lying between them. This chain's CDR3 is CASSEIDRSTYEQYF. For the CDR3, the DNA is TGTGCCAGCAGTGAAATTGACAGGAGCACCTACGAGCAGTACTTC.

CDR3 protein: CATSRQGRLPYEQYF. The CDR3 DNA follows: TGTGCCACCAGCAGACAGGGCCGACTACCCTACGAGCAGTACTTC. The rearrangement uses TRBV15 and TRBJ2-7; D could derive from TRBD1 or TRBD2 (5 bases each). The CDR3 length is 15 residues. The V and J ends lost 2 bases and 2 bases respectively, with 13 bases between them. CDR1 LNHNV and CDR2 YYDKDF come from the germline V gene (reference sequence). The full variable domain, its missing parts supplied by reference TRBV15 and TRBJ2-7, is DAMVIQNPRYQVTQFGKPVTLSCSQTLNHNVMYWYQQKSSQAPKLLFHYYDKDFNNEADTPDNFQSRRPNTSFCFLDIRSPGLGDTAMYLCATSRQGRLPYEQYFGPGTRLTVT.

The rearrangement joins TRBV18 to TRBJ2-3; 8 positions agree with TRBD1. CDR3 length: 15 amino acids. From germline, CDR1 is KGHSH and CDR2 LQKENI. The V gene end was trimmed by 0 bases and the J gene end by 6 bases; junction bases not matched to a gene: 5. CDR3 in amino acids: CASSPPAGGLDTQYF. CDR3 sequence (DNA): TGTGCCAGCTCACCACCGGCAGGGGGCTTGGATACGCAGTATTTT.

J is TRBJ1-6 and V is TRBV7-2; 8 bases agree with TRBD1. The germline V gene has CDR1 SGHTA and CDR2 FQGNSA. V lost 1 base, J lost 9 bases, and 5 bases stayed unmatched. This CDR3 is 15 amino acids long. CDR3 residues: CASSLETGERSPLHF. The CDR3 DNA reads as TGTGCCAGCAGCTTAGAGACAGGGGAACGTTCACCCCTCCACTTT.

This clone came up once. The chain couples TRBV15 to TRBJ1-3; no definite D call. V lost 0 bases, J lost 0 bases, and 9 bases lay in between. The CDR3 length is 16 residues. Germline V gene data show CDR1 as LNHNV and CDR2 as YYDKDF (reference sequence). CDR3 residues: CATSRDPGGSGNTIYF. As DNA, the CDR3 is TGTGCCACCAGCAGAGATCCGGGTGGCTCTGGAAACACCATATATTTT.